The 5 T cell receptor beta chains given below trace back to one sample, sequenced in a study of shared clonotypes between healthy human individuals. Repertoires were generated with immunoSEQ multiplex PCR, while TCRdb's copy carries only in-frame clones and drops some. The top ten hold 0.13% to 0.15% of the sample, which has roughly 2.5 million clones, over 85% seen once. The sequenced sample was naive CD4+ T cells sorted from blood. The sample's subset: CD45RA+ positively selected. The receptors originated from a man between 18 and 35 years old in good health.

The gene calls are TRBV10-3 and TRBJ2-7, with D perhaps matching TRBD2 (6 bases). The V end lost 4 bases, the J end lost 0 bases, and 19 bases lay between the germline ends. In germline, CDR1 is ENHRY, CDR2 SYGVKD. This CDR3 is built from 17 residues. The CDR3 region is CAISGFLATQSSYEQYF. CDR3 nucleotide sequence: TGTGCCATCAGTGGGTTTCTAGCGACTCAGAGCTCCTACGAGCAGTACTTC.

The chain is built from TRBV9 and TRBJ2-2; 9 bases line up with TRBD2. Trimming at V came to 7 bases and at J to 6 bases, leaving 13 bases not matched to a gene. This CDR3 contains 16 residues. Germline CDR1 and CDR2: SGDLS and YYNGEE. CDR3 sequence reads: CASEGRGLAVPGELFF. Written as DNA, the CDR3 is TGTGCCAGCGAGGGAAGGGGACTAGCAGTCCCCGGGGAGCTGTTTTTT.

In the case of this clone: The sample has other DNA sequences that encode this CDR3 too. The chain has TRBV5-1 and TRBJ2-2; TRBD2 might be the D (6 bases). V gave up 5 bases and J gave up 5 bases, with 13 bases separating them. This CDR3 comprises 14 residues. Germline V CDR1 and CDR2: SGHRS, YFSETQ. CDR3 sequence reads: CASSPTSNTGELFF. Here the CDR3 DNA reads TGCGCCAGCAGTCCAACTAGCAATACCGGGGAGCTGTTTTTT.

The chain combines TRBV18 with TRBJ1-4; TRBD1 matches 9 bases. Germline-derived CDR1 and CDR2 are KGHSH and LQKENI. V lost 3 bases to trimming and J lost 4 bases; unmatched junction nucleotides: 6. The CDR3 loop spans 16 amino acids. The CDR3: CASSPAGTGSNEKLFF. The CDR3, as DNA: TGTGCCAGCTCACCGGCTGGGACAGGGAGTAATGAAAAACTGTTTTTT. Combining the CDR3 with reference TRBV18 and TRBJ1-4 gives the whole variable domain NAGVMQNPRHLVRRRGQEARLRCSPMKGHSHVYWYRQLPEEGLKFMVYLQKENIIDESGMPKERFSAEFPKEGPSILRIQQVVRGDSAAYFCASSPAGTGSNEKLFFGSGTQLSVL.

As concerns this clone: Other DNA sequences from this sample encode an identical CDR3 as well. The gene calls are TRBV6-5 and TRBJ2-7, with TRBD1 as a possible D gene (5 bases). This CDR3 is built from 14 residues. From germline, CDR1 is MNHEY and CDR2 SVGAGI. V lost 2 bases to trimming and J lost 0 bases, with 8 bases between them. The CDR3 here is CASSYTRDSYEQYF. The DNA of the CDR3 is TGTGCCAGCAGTTACACCAGGGACTCCTACGAGCAGTACTTC.